The T cell receptor beta chain described here comes from a study of technical replicates of blood from a handful of donors. Trimming stripped 4 bases from V and 2 bases from J, with 9 bases between. CDR1 and CDR2 from the germline V gene are SGHTA and FQGNSA. This CDR3 has 13 residues. Repertoires were generated with immunoSEQ multiplex PCR, while TCRdb's copy carries only in-frame clones and drops some. The data show nearly 80,000 clones, 90% to 95% seen once. The sequenced sample consisted of T cells isolated from PBMCs. V usage is TRBV7-2 and J usage is TRBJ2-7; the D is unclear. The receptor was derived from a human donor in good health. The CDR3 region has the DNA TGTGCCAGCAGCTCGGCGGTCACCTACGAGCAGTACTTC. Amino acid sequence: CASSSAVTYEQYF.